Given below is one TCR beta chain in context. These data originate in a study of technical replicates of blood from several donors. TCRdb keeps only in-frame clones here, not all; method: immunoSEQ multiplex PCR. The table includes about 70,000 clones, about 94% detected once. After removal of 4 bases from V and 2 bases from J, the junction contained 4 bases not matched to a gene. Germline CDR1 is GTSNPN and CDR2 is SVGIG (reference sequence). This CDR3 has 14 amino acids. The chain has TRBV30 and TRBJ1-5, with 8 bases that match TRBD1. This clonotype was sampled from a human donor in good health. Sequenced input: T cells isolated from PBMCs. CDR3 loop: CAWTQGAGNQPQHF. In DNA form, the CDR3 reads TGTGCCTGGACTCAGGGGGCTGGCAATCAGCCCCAGCATTTT.